This T cell receptor (beta chain) was identified during a study of CD8 T cells in Susac syndrome (dated by TCRdb to the late 2010s). Turning to the overall study: Repertoire sequencing was used to test whether CD8+ T cell activation and differentiation in Susac syndrome was antigen driven. The clonality of the CD8+ T cell repertoire was compared across around twelve healthy donors, roughly 14 Susac syndrome patients and around 16 multiple sclerosis patients. Results and caveats for the whole study, not just this receptor: The study acknowledged that relatively few individuals were included in the TCR sequencing and HLA analysis.

High-throughput TCR beta sequencing profiled peripheral blood CD8+ and CD4+ T cells from healthy donors, Susac syndrome patients and multiple sclerosis patients. The multiple sclerosis controls were treatment-naive patients who had stable or active relapsing-remitting disease and met the revised McDonald criteria. Bulk CD8+ and CD4+ T cells were purified magnetically by negative isolation, whereas CD8+ TEMRA cells were enriched by FACS. Blood was drawn into EDTA tubes, processed within 24 hours, and PBMCs were isolated by density gradient centrifugation. PBMCs intended for TCR sequencing were frozen in liquid nitrogen and were later thawed in a 37 degrees C water bath. The sorted or isolated CD4+, CD8+ and CD8+ TEMRA cells had a purity of 90% or higher. Concerning this clonotype: What this receptor recognizes is not known. Base qualities are not recorded, but no much larger clone differs from it by a single base.

From the cysteine through the phenylalanine, the CDR3 covers 15 amino acids. Solely the CDR3 DNA is kept, with 45 bases framed from the first base. Compared with germline, V lacks 3 bases and J lacks 4 bases; bases without a gene match: 4. The germline V gene (reference sequence) yields MNHEY for CDR1 and SMNVEV for CDR2. RNA was extracted with the RNeasy kit and roughly 0.45 to 1 ug was reverse transcribed using random hexamers. The immunoSEQ multiplex PCR assay, which covers 54 Vbeta and 13 Jbeta segments, was used to amplify TCR beta CDR3 regions. PCR amplification bias was corrected using a synthetic template baseline for primer optimization and computational correction. The paper's processing steps were these. Reads were annotated to V, D and J genes per IMGT and analyzed with immunoSEQ Analyzer, keeping only productive sequences. To calculate clonality, Shannon entropy was normalized by log2 of the number of productive unique sequences and then subtracted from one. Public and private clones were assessed among the 100 most prevalent clones of each patient and control. Clones were defined as Susac-specific if absent from the healthy and MS cohorts, from 900 to 1,300 published viral clones and from other ImmuneACCESS disease sequences. In TCRdb, the public reads were trimmed at Q25 with fastp and aligned with MiXCR, with productive beta chains retained. Identical CDR3 proteins give one entry, which carries the most common genes and DNA. TCRdb, rather than the study authors, made the V and J calls. This sample has some 150,000 distinct CDR3 sequences in its table, and nearly 97% of those were observed once. 0.13% to 0.15% of the sample rests with the top ten.

The sequence is built from TRBV27 and TRBJ2-5; 11 bases in between match TRBD1. Sequenced material: CD8+ T cells from PBMCs. This clonotype was obtained from a human donor with multiple sclerosis. For the CDR3, the sequence is CASSFAGTGGETQYF. The DNA is as follows: TGTGCCAGCAGTTTCGCCGGGACAGGGGGAGAGACCCAGTACTTC.